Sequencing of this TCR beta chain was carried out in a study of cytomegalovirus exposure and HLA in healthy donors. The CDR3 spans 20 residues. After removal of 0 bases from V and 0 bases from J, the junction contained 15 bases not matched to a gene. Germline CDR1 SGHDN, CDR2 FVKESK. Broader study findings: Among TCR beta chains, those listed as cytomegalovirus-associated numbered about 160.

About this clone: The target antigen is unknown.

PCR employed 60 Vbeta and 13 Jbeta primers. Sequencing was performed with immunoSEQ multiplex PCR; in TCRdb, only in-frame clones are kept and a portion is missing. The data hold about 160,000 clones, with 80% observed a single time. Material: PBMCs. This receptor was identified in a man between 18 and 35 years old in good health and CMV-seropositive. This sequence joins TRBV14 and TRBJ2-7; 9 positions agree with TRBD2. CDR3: CASSQDFAGLADRGSYEQYF. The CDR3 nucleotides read TGTGCCAGCAGCCAAGATTTTGCGGGACTAGCCGATAGGGGCTCCTACGAGCAGTACTTC.